Following are 17 T cell receptor beta chains from one sample sequenced in a study of tumor-infiltrating lymphocytes in primary liver carcinoma. Co-extraction of RNA and DNA was performed on about 19-30 mg of unsorted bulk tissue. The input was 450 to 550 ng total RNA; TCR beta cDNA was made from it with a constant-region primer. Slightly modified ARM-PCR, run as three nested multiplex PCR rounds, produced the TCR beta libraries. TRBV1-TRBV30 forward primers paired with a C-beta reverse primer were used in the first two PCR rounds, which ran 9 to 10 cycles each. TCRdb reanalysed the multiplex PCR reads using MiXCR and keeps one entry per CDR3 protein. The sample shows some 64,000 distinct CDR3 sequences, around 64% of them seen only once. Sequencing was done on a sample of liver tumor tissue from sampling region 4. Subset indicated: tumor region T4, right-lateral pole. All receptors come from a man between 35 and 55 years old with primary liver carcinoma and hepatitis B virus infection.

About this clonotype: A read error is possible here, since a much larger clone lies one base away. The chain uses TRBV14 and TRBJ2-6, with a tentative D call TRBD1 (5 bases). Germline CDR1 SGHDN, CDR2 FVKESK. Trimming took off 4 bases at V and 0 bases at J, with 19 bases between the two ends. This CDR3 has 19 amino acids. This chain's CDR3 is CASSPRWTMLLSGANVLTF. The DNA for the CDR3 is TGTGCCAGCAGCCCACGATGGACAATGCTCCTCTCTGGGGCCAACGTCCTGACTTTC.

A word on this clonotype: Relative to the germline gene, one junction end is altered; a read error may explain this. This chain uses TRBV6-5 with TRBJ2-7; D gene unclear. Per the germline V gene, CDR1 is MNHEY and CDR2 is SVGAGI. The CDR3 consists of 14 residues. The CDR3 sequence: CAGSYGAGVGWQYF. In DNA, the CDR3 is TGTGCCGGCAGTTACGGAGCAGGAGTGGGCTGGCAGTACTTC.

Turning to this clonotype: At one of its ends the junction is not consistent with the germline gene, which may arise from a read error. This chain joins TRBV29-1 and TRBJ1-2; no reliable D call. There are 11 residues in the CDR3. CDR1 is SQVTM and CDR2 is ANQGSEA in the germline V gene. The CDR3 DNA reads TGCAGTGTTGTCTTCGGGAATGGCCACACCTTC. Its protein product is CSVVFGNGHTF.

This clonotype was seen ten or more times. V and J are TRBV6-5 and TRBJ2-3; tentatively, D is TRBD1 or TRBD2 (5 bases each). Trimming removed 4 bases at V and 1 base at J, with 9 bases between. Germline V gene sequence: CDR1 MNHEY, CDR2 SVGAGI. The CDR3 runs to 14 residues. CDR3 in DNA: TGTGCCAGCAGTTGGGACGGACGCACAGATACGCAGTATTTT. Residues: CASSWDGRTDTQYF.

The chain uses TRBV29-1 and TRBJ2-3, with D possibly matching TRBD2 (6 bases). This CDR3 region has 14 residues. The germline V gene has CDR1 SQVTM and CDR2 ANQGSEA. CDR3 sequence reads: CNVGRETIIDTQYF. DNA of the CDR3: TGCAACGTCGGGCGGGAAACAATCATAGATACGCAGTATTTT.

Of note for this clonotype: The conserved final phenylalanine or tryptophan is absent from the CDR3, which likely points to a read error. This sequence joins TRBV28 and TRBJ2-7; unclear D gene. Germline V gene lookup returns CDR1 MDHEN and CDR2 SYDVKM. There are 16 residues in the CDR3. The V gene lost 2 bases and the J gene lost 2 bases, with 16 bases spanning the gap. The CDR3 DNA reads TGTGCCAGCAGTTTAAATCCCCCCAGCCGGACCTACGAGCAGTACTTG. This sequence encodes CASSLNPPSRTYEQYL.

This clonotype was observed a few times. One junction end does not reproduce the germline sequence, and a read error may be involved. CDR3 nucleotide sequence: TGCAGCATTGAAAACCCCCTGGGGACCAACACCGGGGAGCTGTTTTTT. It specifies CSIENPLGTNTGELFF. V is TRBV29-1 and J is TRBJ2-2, with D perhaps given as TRBD1 or TRBD2 (5 bases each). Looked up from germline, CDR1 is SQVTM and CDR2 is ANQGSEA. The CDR3 covers 16 residues.

This clonotype has only a few counts. The rearrangement links TRBV6-2 or TRBV6-3 to TRBJ2-1; TRBD2 might be the D (7 bases). CDR1 is MNHEY, CDR2 SVGEGT, per germline. V lost 6 bases and J 8 bases, leaving 17 bases between the germline ends. CDR3 length: 14 amino acids. This CDR3 is CASSHGAGADEQFF. The CDR3 nucleotides are TGTGCCAGCAGCCACGGCGCGGGGGCCGATGAGCAGTTCTTC.

As to this clonotype: The junction does not match germline at one end; this may be a read error. The gene calls are TRBV11-2 and TRBJ2-3; 7 bases line up with TRBD1. The CDR3 runs to 15 residues. The V gene's germline CDR1 is SGHAT and CDR2 FQNNGV. The CDR3 DNA is TGTGCCAGCAGCTTACTCGGACAGGTGCCGGATACGCAGTACTTT. It codes for CASSLLGQVPDTQYF.

The gene calls are TRBV4-1 and TRBJ2-2, with D hard to call. The germline gives CDR1 MGHRA, CDR2 YSYEKL. V lost 4 bases to trimming and J lost 7 bases, with 16 bases between them. CDR3 length equals 15 residues. CDR3 coding DNA: TGCGCCAGCAGCCGAGACGTCTCAGTAGGCGGGGAGCTGTTTTTT. Protein sequence: CASSRDVSVGGELFF.

This clonotype appeared once. The conserved phenylalanine or tryptophan is not found at the CDR3 terminus, so this likely reflects a read error. No DNA is shown, since the ends of the CDR3 on it are uncertain; the CDR3 is the one TCRdb lists. The chain employs TRBV7-9 and TRBJ2-1; the table calls TRBD1, which could not be checked here. The CDR3 has 17 amino acids, counting both end residues. Germline V CDR1 and CDR2: SEHNR, FQNEAQ (reference sequence). The CDR3 region is CAGSLPYQGPKTNEQSL.

In the case of this clonotype: The germline gene is not matched at one end of the junction; a read error may be the cause. V gene TRBV11-2 combines with J gene TRBJ1-1; 7 bases match TRBD1. The CDR3 runs to 16 residues. Germline assignment: CDR1 SGHAT and CDR2 FQNNGV. The CDR3 DNA follows: TGTGCCAGCGGCCCGTCCAGGGGGTTGGTGAACACTGAAACTTTCTTT. This translates into CASGPSRGLVNTETFF.

The chain links TRBV5-1 to TRBJ2-5, with 7 positions matching TRBD1. The CDR3 has 14 amino acids. Per the germline V gene, CDR1 is SGHRS and CDR2 is YFSETQ. The CDR3: CDCSRGDSQETQYF. Written as DNA, the CDR3 is TGCGACTGCAGCCGAGGGGACAGCCAAGAGACCCAGTACTTC.

This clonotype came up many times. This chain joins TRBV5-5 and TRBJ1-5; the match to TRBD1 covers 7 bases. Germline V lookup: CDR1 SGHKS, CDR2 YYEKEE (reference sequence). The V segment lost 4 bases and the J segment 7 bases; nucleotides outside the gene matches: 11. CDR3 length: 15 residues. CDR3 bases: TGTGCCAGCAGCCTAAATGGACAGGTTCAACAGCCCCAGCATTTT. Its protein product is CASSLNGQVQQPQHF.

This chain uses TRBV6-5 with TRBJ2-7; D may correspond to TRBD1 or TRBD2 (5 bases each). The CDR3 contains 14 residues. Germline-derived CDR1 and CDR2 are MNHEY and SVGAGI. Trimming removed 7 bases from V and 6 bases from J, with 19 bases in between. The CDR3 loop is CASTSRGASIEQYF. The CDR3 DNA is TGTGCCAGCACTTCACGGGGCGCGTCGATCGAGCAGTACTTC.

This clonotype was seen only a few times. The V and J genes are TRBV10-3 and TRBJ2-2; D is perhaps TRBD1 or TRBD2 (5 bases each). Trimming took off 11 bases at V and 5 bases at J, with 18 bases between the two ends. The CDR3 spans 14 residues. The germline V gene encodes CDR1 ENHRY and CDR2 SYGVKD. CDR3 sequence reads: CAVQLIGGTGELFF. The CDR3 DNA reads TGTGCCGTACAACTAATTGGGGGAACCGGGGAGCTGTTTTTT.

Comment on this clonotype: At one end the junction does not follow the germline gene, possibly because of a read error. The V call is TRBV11-2, the J call TRBJ2-5; D unresolved. The CDR3 is 14 residues long. Germline V gene lookup returns CDR1 SGHAT and CDR2 FQNNGV. In nucleotides, the CDR3 is TGTGCCGGCAGCTTAGTGTCAGGCCGAGAGACCCAGCACTTC. This gives the protein CAGSLVSGRETQHF.